This T cell receptor (beta chain) was retrieved from a study of beta chain features in type 1 diabetes. Study outcomes and limitations: cDNA sequencing could over-represent cells with high TCR expression. For Type 1 diabetes patients, all four CD4+ subsets carried TCRB CDR3s that were moderately but significantly shorter.

The CDR3 covers 14 residues. The V gene end was trimmed by 5 bases and the J gene end by 3 bases; junction bases not matched to a gene: 4. The germline V gene has CDR1 LNHDA and CDR2 SQIVND (reference sequence). Comments on this clone: Its target is unknown.

All of the isolated RNA was reverse transcribed, so expressed TCRB transcripts were sequenced. The average read count of naive, central memory and regulatory T cell samples was about 3.57 million. Data came from immunoSEQ multiplex PCR; TCRdb stores just in-frame clones and leaves some out. Of fewer than 400,000 clones listed, approximately 9.9% are singletons. The sequence was collected from a man aged 30 to 45 with type 1 diabetes. The chain is built from TRBV19 and TRBJ2-5; 9 nucleotides match TRBD1. Sequencing used central memory CD4+ T cells from blood. In DNA, the CDR3 is TGTGCCAGTAGTGAAAGGACAGGGGAAGAGACCCAGTACTTC. Translation: CASSERTGEETQYF.